A single sample gave rise to the 15 T cell receptor beta chains below, sequenced in a study of blood T cells in healthy people across ages. With a J-beta primer mix and a sample-barcoded 5' primer, a second PCR ran 7 to 11 cycles. MiXCR, run by TCRdb on the 5' RACE reads, gives a single entry per CDR3 protein. The sample lists about 570,000 distinct CDR3 sequences; roughly 29% were seen once. The sequenced sample consisted of blood. These receptors all come from a woman in her 70s in good health.

The count of this clonotype is one. V usage is TRBV28 and J usage is TRBJ1-2; weak D call: TRBD1 (5 bases). Trimming pared 10 bases from V and 7 bases from J, leaving 16 bases between. This CDR3 has 12 residues. Per the germline V gene, CDR1 is MDHEN and CDR2 is SYDVKM. The CDR3 bases are TGTGCCACCTCGGGTGGGGGGTCTGGCTACACCTTC. This encodes CATSGGGSGYTF.

This clonotype occurred a few times. The chain is built from TRBV5-1 and TRBJ1-5; 7 bases map to TRBD1. After removal of 1 base from V and 2 bases from J, the junction contained 3 bases not matched to a gene. Germline values: CDR1 SGHRS, CDR2 YFSETQ. This CDR3 spans 15 amino acids. The CDR3 here is CASSLTGQRNQPQHF. The CDR3 coding sequence is TGCGCCAGCAGCTTGACGGGACAGCGCAATCAGCCCCAGCATTTT.

This clonotype was counted a few times. The rearrangement joins TRBV20-1 to TRBJ1-2; a weak D match, TRBD1 (6 bases). Germline values: CDR1 DFQATT, CDR2 SNEGSKA (reference sequence). The length of the CDR3 is 16 residues. Trimming stripped 1 base from V and 6 bases from J, with 21 bases between. CDR3 sequence (DNA): TGCAGTGCTAGAGTCACCCCTAGGGGGGCGCGTGATGGCTACACCTTC. It specifies CSARVTPRGARDGYTF.

This clonotype has more than one count but fewer than ten. This chain joins TRBV4-3 and TRBJ2-5; D not resolved. Germline V CDR1 and CDR2: LGHNA, YSLEER. CDR3 length equals 14 residues. V was shortened by 2 bases and J by 1 base, with 8 bases between the two germline ends. CDR3 sequence: CASSQNSIQETQYF. The CDR3 nucleotides read TGCGCCAGCAGCCAAAACTCTATCCAAGAGACCCAGTACTTC.

The chain joins TRBV7-2 to TRBJ2-1; possibly TRBD1 for D (7 bases). Germline CDR1 is SGHTA and CDR2 is FQGNSA. The CDR3 is 14 amino acids. Trimming removed 5 bases from V and 4 bases from J, with 12 bases in between. Written as DNA, the CDR3 is TGTGCCAGCAGCGCGGGACAGCGATACAATGAGCAGTTCTTC. It encodes CASSAGQRYNEQFF.

This chain connects TRBV7-2 to TRBJ2-5, with 7 positions matching TRBD2. V was clipped by 1 base and J by 5 bases; unmatched bases: 10. The germline V gene encodes CDR1 SGHTA and CDR2 FQGNSA. The CDR3 is made up of 16 amino acids. The CDR3 here is CASSLGGGKKRETQYF. The CDR3 region has the DNA TGTGCCAGCAGCTTAGGCGGGGGTAAAAAAAGGGAGACCCAGTACTTC.

The CDR3 sequence: CAISGPRAGGDTEAFF. The CDR3 bases are TGTGCCATCAGTGGCCCCCGAGCCGGGGGGGACACTGAAGCTTTCTTT. V gene TRBV10-3 combines with J gene TRBJ1-1, with D maybe TRBD1 (5 bases). V was cut by 4 bases and J by 3 bases, with 18 bases left in between. There are 16 residues in the CDR3. CDR1 and CDR2 from the germline V gene are ENHRY and SYGVKD.

J is TRBJ2-2 and V is TRBV12-3 or TRBV12-4; D is possibly TRBD2 (7 bases). Trimming left V 5 bases short and J 5 bases short, with 24 bases between. The CDR3 consists of 18 residues. CDR3 in DNA: TGTGCCAGCAGTCGGGGCATTGAGGGGGGGCTTGTGACCGGGGAGCTGTTTTTT. Translated, it gives CASSRGIEGGLVTGELFF.

This chain uses TRBV6-2 or TRBV6-3 with TRBJ2-7; no firm D call. The CDR3 loop spans 13 amino acids. Trimming took 5 bases from V and 8 from J, leaving 16 bases between them. The germline CDR1 and CDR2 sequences are MNHEY and SVGEGT. CDR3 in amino acids: CASSARNRVKQYF. In DNA form, the CDR3 reads TGTGCCAGCAGTGCGAGGAATCGAGTTAAGCAGTACTTC.

The chain couples TRBV5-5 to TRBJ2-2, with D uncertain. The CDR3 runs to 15 residues. Looked up from germline, CDR1 is SGHKS and CDR2 is YYEKEE (reference sequence). V lost 4 bases and J 4 bases, leaving 14 bases between the germline ends. The CDR3 here is CASSPPVPSTGELFF. The CDR3 region has the DNA TGTGCCAGCAGCCCTCCGGTCCCCAGCACCGGGGAGCTGTTTTTT.

This clonotype was seen only a few times. The J gene is TRBJ2-5, the V gene TRBV7-2; TRBD2 might be the D (6 bases). The CDR3 runs 15 residues. The germline gives CDR1 SGHTA, CDR2 FQGNSA. Trimming removed 4 bases from V and 2 bases from J, with 14 bases in between. The CDR3 loop is CASSYQWGGQETQYF. DNA for the CDR3: TGTGCCAGCAGCTACCAATGGGGAGGACAAGAGACCCAGTACTTC.

The chain combines TRBV7-2 with TRBJ1-2, with D perhaps matching TRBD1 (6 bases). Trimming stripped 5 bases from V and 8 bases from J, with 15 bases between. The CDR3 has 13 amino acids. Germline CDR1 reads SGHTA; CDR2 reads FQGNSA. The CDR3 DNA reads as TGTGCCAGCAGCCCTAGGGGGGGACAAGGCTACACCTTC. Residues: CASSPRGGQGYTF.

V gene TRBV18 combines with J gene TRBJ2-2; 10 positions match TRBD1. The germline V gene encodes CDR1 KGHSH and CDR2 LQKENI. The junction had 15 bases not matched to a gene; V was cut back by 1 base and J by 1 base. The CDR3 has 21 residues. The CDR3 DNA reads TGTGCCAGCTCACCACAACTAACCCCGTTGACAGGGGGCTTGAACACCGGGGAGCTGTTTTTT. Translated, it gives CASSPQLTPLTGGLNTGELFF.

This clonotype was seen a few times. CDR3 nucleotide sequence: TGCAGTGCGAGCAAGTTCGGGACAGAGAATGAAAAACTGTTTTTT. Residues: CSASKFGTENEKLFF. The V gene is TRBV20-1, the J gene TRBJ1-4, with 7 bases lining up with TRBD1. CDR1 is DFQATT, CDR2 SNEGSKA, per germline (reference sequence). V lost 6 bases and J lost 5; bases outside the gene matches: 12. This CDR3 region has 15 residues.

The V gene is TRBV3-1, the J gene TRBJ1-6; perhaps TRBD1 as D (6 bases). The length of the CDR3 is 13 residues. Germline V gene sequence: CDR1 LGHDT, CDR2 YNNKEL (reference sequence). V lost 5 bases to trimming and J lost 10 bases, with 12 bases between them. CDR3 bases: TGTGCCAGCAGCTACACAGGGAACTCACCCCTCCACTTT. Protein product: CASSYTGNSPLHF.